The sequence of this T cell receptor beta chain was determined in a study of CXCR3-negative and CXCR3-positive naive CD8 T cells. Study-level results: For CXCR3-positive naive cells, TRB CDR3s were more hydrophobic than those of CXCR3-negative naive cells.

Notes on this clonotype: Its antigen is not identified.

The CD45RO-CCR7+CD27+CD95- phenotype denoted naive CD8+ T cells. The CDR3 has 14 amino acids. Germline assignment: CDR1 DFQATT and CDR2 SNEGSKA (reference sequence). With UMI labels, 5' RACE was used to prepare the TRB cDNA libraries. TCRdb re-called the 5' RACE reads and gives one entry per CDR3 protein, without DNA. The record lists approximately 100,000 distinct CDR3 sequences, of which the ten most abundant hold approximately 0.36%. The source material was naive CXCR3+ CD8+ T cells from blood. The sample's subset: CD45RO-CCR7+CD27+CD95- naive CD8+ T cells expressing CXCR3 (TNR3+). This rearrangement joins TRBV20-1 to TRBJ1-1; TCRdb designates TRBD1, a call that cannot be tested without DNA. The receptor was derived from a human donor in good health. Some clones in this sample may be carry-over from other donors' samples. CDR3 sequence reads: CSAPEGSWYAEAFF.